This TCR beta chain came from a study of T-cell reconstitution after alpha-beta-depleted transplantation in children. Preparation of the TCRbeta library was carried out with unique molecular identifiers. TCRdb ran MiXCR on the PCR reads and lists one entry per CDR3 protein. The sample has roughly 500,000 distinct CDR3 sequences, about 31% seen once. The V and J ends lost 7 bases and 5 bases, in that order; junction bases with no gene match: 9. Germline V CDR1 and CDR2: SGHTA, FQGNSA. The CDR3 is 15 amino acids. This TCR was sampled from a human donor who donated a stem cell graft to a child with aplastic anemia. The material was PBMCs from the stem cell graft donor, obtained from the stem cell graft. The chain carries TRBV7-2 and TRBJ2-2; TRBD2 matches at 8 bases. This CDR3 reads CASIPAGVGTGELFF. CDR3 in DNA: TGTGCCAGCATCCCAGCGGGAGTAGGGACCGGGGAGCTGTTTTTT.